This TCR beta chain was retrieved from a study of OX40 agonist ivuxolimab in advanced cancers. The assay was immunoSEQ multiplex PCR, and TCRdb's table has in-frame clones only and misses some. This sample has roughly 40,000 clones, with approximately 90% found just once. CDR3 length: 16 amino acids. Germline V lookup: CDR1 MGHDK, CDR2 SYGVNS. V lost 1 base and J lost 0, with 11 bases in between. On this clone: Its antigen remains unknown.

Study-wide results and limits: More expanded clones were seen, on average, in CD8+ T cells than in CD4+. CD4+ and CD8+ T cells in blood underwent clonal expansion by week 6 at 0.1 to 3.0 mg/kg.

The input for sequencing was CD4+ or CD8+ T cells sorted from blood, taken in a trial of the OX40 agonist ivuxolimab. The TCR originated in an adult with an advanced solid tumor such as melanoma, head and neck, liver or kidney cancer. The chain couples TRBV25-1 to TRBJ2-3; D may match TRBD1 or TRBD2 (5 bases each). The CDR3 spells CASSEWVGASTDTQYF. The CDR3 bases are TGTGCCAGCAGTGAATGGGTCGGGGCTAGCACAGATACGCAGTATTTT. Looking up the rest from reference TRBV25-1 and TRBJ2-3 gives the full variable domain: EADIYQTPRYLVIGTGKKITLECSQTMGHDKMYWYQQDPGMELHLIHYSYGVNSTEKGDLSSESTVSRIRTEHFPLTLESARPSHTSQYLCASSEWVGASTDTQYFGPGTRLTVL.